This T cell receptor (beta chain) was found in a study of cytomegalovirus exposure and HLA in healthy donors. The PCR employed 60 Vbeta primers together with 13 Jbeta primers. Clones were read by immunoSEQ multiplex PCR, and TCRdb kept only the in-frame ones, dropping some. The sample includes 150,000 or so clones, nearly 80% of them seen just once. The length of the CDR3 is 16 residues. CDR1 and CDR2 (germline): LGHNT, FRNRAP. V trimming: 2 bases; J trimming: 7 bases; junction bases outside the gene matches: 6. This sequence originates from a woman in her forties in good health and CMV-seronegative. V usage is TRBV12-5 and J usage is TRBJ2-2; 11 bases map to TRBD2. Sequences were obtained from PBMCs. CDR3 sequence: CASGLSSGRVHGELFF. CDR3 sequence (DNA): TGTGCTAGTGGTTTGAGTAGCGGGAGGGTTCACGGGGAGCTGTTTTTT.